Detailed here is one T cell receptor beta chain. The antigen remains undetermined. This sample was included in a study of T cells in pancreatic ductal adenocarcinoma. With 0 bases removed from V and 3 bases from J, the gap between germline ends came to 8 bases. In germline, CDR1 is GTSNPN, CDR2 SVGIG (reference sequence). The CDR3 runs 13 residues. No neoadjuvant therapy was given to the selected pancreatic ductal adenocarcinoma patients before their surgery. Sequencing was performed with immunoSEQ multiplex PCR; in TCRdb, only in-frame clones are kept and a portion is missing. The sample consists of 5,000 or so clones, around 68% of them appearing once. Findings and caveats of the study: Blood clonality (about 0.072) did not differ significantly from tumor (approximately 0.1). This surgical cohort overrepresents the minority presenting with early-stage disease.

What was sequenced was pancreatic tumor tissue. V is TRBV30 and J is TRBJ1-2; D not resolved. The receptor was isolated from a human donor with pancreatic ductal adenocarcinoma. The DNA of the CDR3 is TGTGCCTGGAGTGTTGTCTCAGACTATGGCTACACCTTC. Its translation: CAWSVVSDYGYTF.